Ten or more counts support the clone carrying this TCR beta chain. The antigen is undetermined. This entry is derived from a study of T cells in Graves' hyperthyroidism and ophthalmopathy. About the study: The blood sample was taken at first diagnosis, before treatment began. General study findings and limits: Stable hyperthyroidism was told apart from ophthalmopathy by a model built on 13 V-J features.

Researchers took RNA transcripts and amplified the TCR beta CDR3 regions from them. A first-round RT-PCR of the TCR CDR3 used the HTBI primer set. TCRdb used MiXCR to reprocess the multiplex PCR reads, holding one entry per CDR3 protein. The sample records hundreds of thousands of distinct CDR3 sequences, roughly 17% being singletons. The germline V gene has CDR1 LGHDT and CDR2 YNNKEL (reference sequence). V gave up 6 bases and J gave up 3 bases, with 17 bases separating them. The CDR3 consists of 15 residues. The source is a woman in her 30s with Graves' hyperthyroidism. Sequenced sample: blood. V gene TRBV3-1 combines with J gene TRBJ2-5; D is unclear. CDR3 sequence reads: CASSPPVGSKETQYF. The CDR3 DNA reads as TGTGCCAGCAGTCCCCCCGTGGGTTCAAAAGAGACCCAGTACTTC.